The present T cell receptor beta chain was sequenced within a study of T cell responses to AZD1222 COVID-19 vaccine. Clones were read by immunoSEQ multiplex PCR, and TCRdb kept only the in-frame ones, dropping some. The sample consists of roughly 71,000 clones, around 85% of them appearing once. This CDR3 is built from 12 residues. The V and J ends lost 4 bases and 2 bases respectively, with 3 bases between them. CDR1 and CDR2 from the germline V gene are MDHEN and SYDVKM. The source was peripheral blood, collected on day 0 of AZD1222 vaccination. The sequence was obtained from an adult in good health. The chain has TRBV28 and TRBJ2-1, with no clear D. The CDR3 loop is CASSSPYNEQFF. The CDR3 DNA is TGTGCCAGCAGTTCACCCTACAATGAGCAGTTCTTC.